This section outlines one TCR beta chain sequence together with its context. This clonotype was observed a single time. Its binding antigen is unknown. Base qualities are not provided; no much larger clone lies one nucleotide away. One read alone provides weak support. For repertoire sequencing, TCR beta CDR3 regions were amplified from RNA transcripts. The first round was an RT-PCR using HTBI primers with the Qiagen OneStep RT-PCR kit, and this first round was followed by a second-round multiplex PCR, then size selection and purification. Libraries were sequenced on an Illumina HiSeq2000 using paired-end 100 bp reads. Turning to the authors' computational methods: SOAPnuke was used for read processing, and reads with adapters, uncalled bases, a mean Phred below 15, or no exact constant-primer or identifier match were discarded. High-quality paired reads were merged with COPE v1.2.5. Each unique nucleotide sequence was treated as a clonotype, and MiTCR v1.1 was used to align the clonotypes to the IMGT TRB V, D and J references. Analysis was restricted to V-J combinations with a frequency above 0.0001, which covered roughly 99% of repertoires. A TCR clonal expansion and chaos score per V-J combination was defined as the ratio of F50 clonal expansion to chaos observed in the TCRdist matrix. Welch's t-statistics and random forest were used to reduce features to about 14 V-J combinations, which were fed into a naive Bayes classifier. The Morisita-Horn index was used to measure how similar the thyroid and blood repertoires were. The raw public data were reprocessed by TCRdb itself: fastp quality trimming at Q25, MiXCR clonotype calling, in-frame beta chains only. Identical CDR3 proteins give one entry, which carries the most common genes and DNA. TCRdb assigned the V and J calls; the authors' analysis was not used. This sample lists over a million distinct CDR3 sequences; less than 45% were detected once. 11% of the sample lies in the top ten.

The hyperthyroidism patients were 18 to 65 years old and newly diagnosed, with a disease duration of less than 2 months. Patients were excluded if they had other autoimmune diseases, uncontrolled infections, pregnancy or lactation. Clinical symptoms, serum thyroxine, TRAb, thyroid ultrasound and orbital computed tomography formed the basis of the diagnosis. Total RNA was extracted with Trizol reagent and quality-checked on an Agilent 2100 Bioanalyzer. From cysteine to phenylalanine, the CDR3 is 14 amino acids long. Of all the DNA, just the CDR3 is kept, 42 bases in frame from base 1. Trimming removed 8 bases from V and 4 bases from J, leaving 12 bases between the germline ends. CDR1 and CDR2 are drawn from the germline V gene (reference sequence): LNHDA, SQIVND. This sample stems from a study of Graves' ophthalmopathy and Graves' hyperthyroidism (dated by TCRdb to between 2018 and 2020). Notes on the research overall: A patient counted as having stable hyperthyroidism if there was no progression to ophthalmopathy within 18 months of follow-up. For independent validation, a separate cohort was made up of 18 hyperthyroidism patients plus 17 patients who later progressed from hyperthyroidism to ophthalmopathy. In total, 135 blood samples were TCR-sequenced: fewer than 50 ophthalmopathy, some 75 hyperthyroidism and about 17 hyperthyroidism-to-ophthalmopathy patients. To explore V-J signatures that distinguish ophthalmopathy from hyperthyroidism, a discovery set of 100 patients was enrolled, made up of 40 to 45 with ophthalmopathy and some 56 with stable hyperthyroidism. After sampling, hyperthyroidism patients received methimazole starting at 30 mg daily, and ophthalmopathy patients received high-dose intravenous methylprednisolone. In roughly six hyperthyroidism patients, the T-cell repertoires found in thyroid tissue were compared with those found in blood. The study used TCR beta repertoire signatures to distinguish Graves' ophthalmopathy from Graves' hyperthyroidism and to predict progression to ophthalmopathy. The study at large found these results: Most expanded thyroid clonotypes with frequency above 0.001 were also detected in blood, suggesting blood repertoires may reflect the thyroid immune response. The 13-signature model separated ophthalmopathy from stable hyperthyroidism with roughly 89% sensitivity and roughly 84% specificity in cross-validation, and 80%/75% in the test set. No statistical method was used to set the sample size in advance, and the investigators knew which group each participant was assigned to. In validation, the model predicted ophthalmopathy progression with more than 55% sensitivity and roughly 72% specificity; eleven to twelve predicted patients were CT-confirmed with GO in a median of 6.5 months.

Sequencing was performed on peripheral blood or thyroid tissue (not recorded which). The sequence is built from TRBV19 and TRBJ2-6, and the D gene may be TRBD1, 6 bases matching. This clonotype was obtained from an adult man with Graves' hyperthyroidism. Here is the DNA: TGTGCCAGTGCAGGGGTGTCCGGGGCCAACGTCCTGACTTTC. Translated, this is CASAGVSGANVLTF.